Presented here are 7 T cell receptor beta chains from one specimen sequenced in a study of OX40 agonist ivuxolimab in advanced cancers. TCRdb keeps only in-frame clones here, not all; method: immunoSEQ multiplex PCR. This sample has 50,000 to 70,000 clones, with roughly nine tenths found just once. The specimen comprised CD4+ or CD8+ T cells sorted from blood, sampled in a trial of the OX40 agonist ivuxolimab. These receptors all stem from an adult with an advanced solid tumor such as melanoma, head and neck, liver or kidney cancer.

This chain links TRBV28 with TRBJ2-7; 12 bases line up with TRBD1. Trimming cost V 2 bases and J 5 bases; bases outside gene matches: 7. Germline V gene data show CDR1 as MDHEN and CDR2 as SYDVKM. CDR3 length: 16 residues. The CDR3 DNA follows: TGTGCCAGCAGTTTAACCGCCGGGACAGGGGGCGACGAGCAGTACTTC. The encoded protein is CASSLTAGTGGDEQYF.

This clone was found a few times. CDR3 DNA sequence: TGTGCCAGCAGCTTAGGGCAGGAAAACATTCAGTACTTC. Amino acid sequence: CASSLGQENIQYF. V gene TRBV7-3 combines with J gene TRBJ2-4; no clear D. Germline CDR1 is SGHTA and CDR2 is FQGTGA. The ends were cut back, 2 bases at V and 5 bases at J, with 7 bases in the middle. This CDR3 has 13 amino acids. Combining the CDR3 with reference TRBV7-3 and TRBJ2-4 gives the whole variable domain GAGVSQTPSNKVTEKGKYVELRCDPISGHTALYWYRQSLGQGPEFLIYFQGTGAADDSGLPNDRFFAVRPEGSVSTLKIQRTERGDSAVYLCASSLGQENIQYFGAGTRLSVL.

By share, this clone counts as medium-sized. The chain has TRBV27 and TRBJ1-5; 8 bases agree with TRBD1. V trimming: 5 bases; J trimming: 4 bases; junction bases outside the gene matches: 7. The germline V gene encodes CDR1 MNHEY and CDR2 SMNVEV (reference sequence). CDR3 length: 15 residues. The chain's CDR3 is CASSDGTGPNQPQHF. Here the CDR3 DNA reads TGTGCCAGCAGTGATGGGACAGGTCCGAATCAGCCCCAGCATTTT.

This sequence joins TRBV28 and TRBJ2-5; no firm D call. The J call may be faulty, since TRBJ2-7 better matches the DNA end. There are 11 residues in the CDR3. Germline loops: CDR1 MDHEN, CDR2 SYDVKM. Here the CDR3 reads CASTEGYEQYF. The CDR3 DNA reads as TGTGCCAGTACAGAAGGCTACGAGCAGTACTTC.

The chain is built from TRBV29-1 and TRBJ1-2; no firm D call. The CDR3 has 11 residues. Germline V gene lookup returns CDR1 SQVTM and CDR2 ANQGSEA. V was cut by 5 bases and J by 4 bases, with 8 bases left in between. The CDR3 DNA reads as TGCAGCGTTCAGTCGGTCTATGGCTACACCTTC. It specifies CSVQSVYGYTF.

This chain joins TRBV27 and TRBJ2-7, with 7 bases that match TRBD2. The CDR3 length is 13 residues. V shed 7 bases and J 0 bases; nucleotides not matched to a gene: 3. CDR1 MNHEY and CDR2 SMNVEV come from the germline V gene (reference sequence). The CDR3 nucleotides are TGTGCCAGCATGGGGGGGGACTCCTACGAGCAGTACTTC. The encoded protein is CASMGGDSYEQYF.

This chain joins TRBV7-7 and TRBJ2-5; D gene uncertain. The CDR3 is 14 amino acids. The germline V and J ends were trimmed by 0 bases and 5 bases, with 10 bases remaining between them. Per the germline V gene, CDR1 is SSHAT and CDR2 is FNYEAQ (reference sequence). The CDR3 nucleotides are TGTGCCAGCAGCTTAGCGCCGGAGTCGGAGACCCAGTACTTC. It yields the protein CASSLAPESETQYF.